This TCR beta chain was observed in a study of blood T cell repertoires in COVID-19. As for the study in general: Researchers got acute and convalescent COVID-19 samples from the United States, Italy and Spain. PBMCs, B-cell-depleted T cells, or T cells provided the cDNA or gDNA that made up the material.

The data were produced by immunoSEQ multiplex PCR, yet TCRdb's version contains in-frame clones alone and is incomplete. The sample lists approximately 70,000 clones, around 87% seen once, with under 7% in the top ten. The sequenced sample consisted of peripheral blood. The source of this sequence is a man aged 45-65 years with active COVID-19.

The CDR3 reads CASSLNRAINSAFF. The CDR3 region has the DNA TGTGCCAGCAGTTTAAACAGGGCGATTAACTCGGCTTTCTTT. The gene calls are TRBV6-5 and TRBJ1-1; D is possibly TRBD1 (6 bases). Germline V gene sequence: CDR1 MNHEY, CDR2 SVGAGI. Trimming left V 4 bases short and J 11 bases short, with 20 bases between. The CDR3 is made up of 14 amino acids.